The source of this TCR beta chain is a study of OX40 agonist ivuxolimab in advanced cancers. Study-level background: Patient treatment consisted of intravenous ivuxolimab administration every 2 weeks at 0.01 to 10 mg/kg. The mean age was roughly 60 years, ranging from about 20 to 90, with less than 90% of participants male. People who had prior anti-PD-1, anti-PD-L1 or anti-CTLA-4 therapy could take part, and about 37% had some.

Germline-derived CDR1 and CDR2 are SGDLS and YYNGEE. Trimming pared 0 bases from V and 1 base from J, leaving 10 bases between. The CDR3 is 15 residues long. Overall study findings and caveats: Among T cells, CD8+ cells averaged more expanded clones than CD4+ cells.

This clone has just one count. Antigen unknown. The repertoire was sequenced with immunoSEQ multiplex PCR; TCRdb's copy has only in-frame clones and lacks some. This table holds about 76,000 clones, over 70% found once. This sequence originates from an adult with an advanced solid tumor such as melanoma, head and neck, liver or kidney cancer. The chain links TRBV9 to TRBJ2-5; D may be TRBD1 (6 bases). The sequenced sample was CD4+ or CD8+ T cells sorted from blood, obtained in a trial of the OX40 agonist ivuxolimab. The CDR3 sequence: CASSVGGRGQETQYF. CDR3 in DNA: TGTGCCAGCAGCGTAGGAGGCAGGGGCCAAGAGACCCAGTACTTC.